The 2 T cell receptor beta chains below were found in one sample sequenced in a study of cytomegalovirus exposure and HLA in healthy donors. The PCR made use of 60 Vbeta and 13 Jbeta primers. Some clones are missing from TCRdb's copy, which holds only in-frame ones; the method was immunoSEQ multiplex PCR. The table has about 130,000 clones, 60% to 85% seen once. The sequencing input was PBMCs. The receptors shown here come from a female donor in good health and CMV-seronegative.

The chain recombines TRBV18 with TRBJ2-7; 10 bases are a match to TRBD1. V shed 2 bases, J shed 3 bases, and the junction held 4 bases outside the gene matches. This CDR3 comprises 15 residues. Germline V gives CDR1 KGHSH, CDR2 LQKENI. The CDR3 coding sequence is TGTGCCAGCTCACCAGGGACAGGGGCTGGCTACGAGCAGTACTTC. This codes for CASSPGTGAGYEQYF. Full variable domain (outside the CDR3, taken from reference TRBV18 and TRBJ2-7): NAGVMQNPRHLVRRRGQEARLRCSPMKGHSHVYWYRQLPEEGLKFMVYLQKENIIDESGMPKERFSAEFPKEGPSILRIQQVVRGDSAAYFCASSPGTGAGYEQYFGPGTRLTVT.

V is TRBV6-5 and J is TRBJ2-2; 9 bases fit TRBD1. The ends lost 4 bases at V and 3 bases at J; junction bases unmatched: 6. This CDR3 spans 16 amino acids. From germline, CDR1 is MNHEY and CDR2 SVGAGI. The CDR3: CASSSSTGGYTGELFF. The DNA of the CDR3 is TGTGCCAGCAGTTCATCTACAGGGGGCTACACCGGGGAGCTGTTTTTT.